This TCR beta chain was identified during a study of response to subunit inactivated influenza vaccine (dated by TCRdb to between 2017 and 2018). At the level of the whole study: Deep quantitative profiling of the T cell receptor repertoire was used in the study to follow responses to a trivalent subunit inactivated influenza vaccine.

What the research found in general, with its limitations: The authors suggested that each seasonal influenza vaccination may recruit only a limited number of new T cells.

Per the germline V gene (reference sequence), DFQATT is the CDR1 and SNEGSKA is the CDR2. From the cysteine up to the phenylalanine, the CDR3 has a length of 10 residues. Only CDR3 DNA remains: 30 bases, in frame from the first base. Trimming at the junction amounts to 6 bases on V and 2 bases on J, and the germline ends lie 3 bases apart. This clonotype was detected many times. This receptor's antigen is unknown. Base qualities were left out, and no much larger clone turns up one base away. Library generation was performed with RT-PCR. This sample was sequenced with an Illumina HiSeq 2500. TCRdb's own reprocessing of the public reads used fastp at Q25 and MiXCR and kept productive beta chains. CDR3 protein duplicates are merged, each entry listing the most common genes and DNA. The sample table records approximately 490,000 distinct CDR3 sequences; roughly 7.6% of these occur just once. Clones ranked in the top ten supply around 14% of the sample.

The sample consisted of PBMCs from blood, taken approximately 25 months after vaccination. This TCR derives from a man aged 45-69 years who received an inactivated influenza vaccine. Donor details come from another sample of the same person, matched by shared clones. The chain is assembled from TRBV20-1 and TRBJ2-3, with an unclear D gene assignment. CDR3 reads: CSANTDTQYF. At the DNA level, the sequence is TGCAGTGCAAACACAGATACGCAGTATTTT.